The rows below give T cell receptor beta chains drawn from one sample of a study of cytotoxic CD8 clonotypes in ibrutinib-treated CLL. Repertoires were generated with immunoSEQ multiplex PCR, while TCRdb's copy carries only in-frame clones and drops some. The data contain roughly 100,000 clones, around 73% of them seen just once; the ten biggest clones take up under 35%. The material sequenced was PBMCs, taken after 12 months of ibrutinib treatment. These receptors all stem from a human donor with chronic lymphocytic leukemia. The CDR3 runs from the conserved cysteine through the conserved F or W. Fields, in order: V gene, clone size, J gene, D gene, CDR3 DNA, CDR3 protein. The D gene is left open where the match is weak. A row's size may be missing; if present it is once, few, many or a size class.

TRBV30,NA,TRBJ1-1,NA,TGTGCCTGGAGTGGGGAGGTTCGGACTGAAGCTTTCTTT,CAWSGEVRTEAFF
TRBV2,NA,TRBJ2-7,NA,TGTGCCAGCAGTGGGGCCAGGGTAGCCTACGAGCAGTACTTC,CASSGARVAYEQYF
TRBV5-1,NA,TRBJ2-2,NA,TGCGCCAGCAGCTTGGCGGGGAACACCGGGGAGCTGTTTTTT,CASSLAGNTGELFF
TRBV6-5,NA,TRBJ2-7,NA,TGTGCCAGCAGCCCCGGACAATTCAACTCCTACGAGCAGTACTTC,CASSPGQFNSYEQYF
TRBV5-1,NA,TRBJ2-2,TRBD1,TGCGCCAGCAGCAAGGGACAGGGGTACACCGGGGAGCTGTTTTTT,CASSKGQGYTGELFF
TRBV5-4,NA,TRBJ2-1,TRBD1,TGTGCCAGCAGCACGACAGGGTACAATGAGCAGTTCTTC,CASSTTGYNEQFF
TRBV19,NA,TRBJ2-5,NA,TGTGCCAGTAGTATAGTAGTGGAGACCCAAGAGACCCAGTACTTC,CASSIVVETQETQYF
TRBV6-1,NA,TRBJ1-1,NA,TGTGCCAGCAGTGCCTGGGGGGCATCAAACACTGAAGCTTTCTTT,CASSAWGASNTEAFF
TRBV4-1,NA,TRBJ2-2,NA,TGCGCCAGCAGCCAAGTAGGGGGGCCGAGCACCGGGGAGCTGTTTTTT,CASSQVGGPSTGELFF
TRBV10-1,NA,TRBJ2-5,NA,TGCGCCAGCAGTGAGTCGACCGCGGGGGCCGGGGAGACCCAGTACTTC,CASSESTAGAGETQYF
TRBV23-1,NA,TRBJ2-1,TRBD2,TGCGCCAGCAGTCATGAGGTGTCTAGCGGGGGGGCTTACAATGAGCAGTTCTTC,CASSHEVSSGGAYNEQFF
TRBV5-1,NA,TRBJ2-7,NA,TGCGCCAGCAGCTTGGTTGGTTACGAGCAGTACTTC,CASSLVGYEQYF
TRBV4-2,once,TRBJ2-1,TRBD2,TGTGCCAGCAGCCAAGGGACTAGCGGGGGTGCGAATGAGCAGTTCTTC,CASSQGTSGGANEQFF
TRBV9,once,TRBJ2-2,NA,TGTGCCAGCAGCTCGAGCAACACCGGGGAGCTGTTTTTT,CASSSSNTGELFF
TRBV7-2,NA,TRBJ2-3,NA,TGTGCCAGCAGCTTAGGGTTAGGTTCTAGCACAGATACGCAGTATTTT,CASSLGLGSSTDTQYF
TRBV5-5,NA,TRBJ2-7,TRBD2,TGTGCCAGCAGCCCTAGCGGGGGGACCTACGAGCAGTACTTC,CASSPSGGTYEQYF
TRBV27,NA,TRBJ2-2,NA,TGTGCCATTCGCCGGGACGGCACCGGGGAGCTGTTTTTT,CAIRRDGTGELFF
TRBV6-1,NA,TRBJ1-1,TRBD1,TGTGCCAGCAGTGACCTGACAGGGGAGAAAAGGACTGAAGCTTTCTTT,CASSDLTGEKRTEAFF
TRBV12-5,NA,TRBJ2-4,NA,TGTGCTAGTGGTTTGGTATCTCCGAACATTCAGTACTTC,CASGLVSPNIQYF